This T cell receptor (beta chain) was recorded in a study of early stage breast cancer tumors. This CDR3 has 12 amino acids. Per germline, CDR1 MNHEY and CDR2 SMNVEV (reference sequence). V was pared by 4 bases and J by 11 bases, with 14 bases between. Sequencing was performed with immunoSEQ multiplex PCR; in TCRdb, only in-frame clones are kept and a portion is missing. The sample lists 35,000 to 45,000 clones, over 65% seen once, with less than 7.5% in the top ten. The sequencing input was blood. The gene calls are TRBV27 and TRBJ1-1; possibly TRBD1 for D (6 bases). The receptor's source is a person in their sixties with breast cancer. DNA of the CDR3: TGTGCCAGCAGTTGGGGGCAGGGGACGGCTTTCTTT. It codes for CASSWGQGTAFF.